The following is a T cell receptor beta chain sequence with its context. Its antigen is currently not known. Base quality data are lacking; no much larger clone is found one base away. TCR CDR3 regions were amplified from genomic DNA by multiplex PCR using the deep immunoSEQ assay. For each cell subset, the extracted genomic DNA was distributed evenly across all wells of several immunoSEQ 96-well plates, and each plate served as one replicate. Each replicate PCR for sorted subsets received around 200 ng genomic DNA, equal to 28,000 or so T cell genomes. Purified libraries were quantified with a Qubit 3.0 fluorometer, sized on a Bioanalyzer 2100, and re-quantified with the KAPA Library Quantification kit. Each immunoSEQ 96-well plate was sequenced on its own single-read 150-cycle Illumina NextSeq 550 flow cell. Per the source publication's procedure: Because the immunoSEQ output held only junctional sequences and lacked quality scores, the filtering could not match the filtering applied to full-length reads. To assign V/J genes and CDR3, sequences were annotated against IMGT germline references using PyIR, a Python wrapper for IgBLAST v1.9. Reads were removed for weak V/J assignments (E-value above 1e-6), missing CDR3, stop codons, out-of-frame junctions, or ambiguous translated residues. V3J clonotypes were defined as sequences sharing an identical inferred V gene, J gene, and CDR3 amino acid sequence. Percentage overlap between repertoires was calculated by dividing the number of shared unique clonotypes by the size of the smaller repertoire. Repertoire richness was assessed with RTK rarefaction, the Chao1 estimator, and Recon v2.1 estimates of unobserved clonotypes. For all TCRbeta clonotypes obtained by the gDNA method from a few donors, generation probabilities were computed with OLGA. TCRdb carries this immuneACCESS record with in-frame sequences only. Its versions omit some clonotypes, under half of them owing to an unresolved V gene in the studies checked, with the rest unexplained. The V and J calls and clone size were taken over from that table, and D and trimming were inferred from the DNA. The sample profile shows roughly 570,000 clones; roughly 98% of them were found once. Of the sample, around 0.3% is held by the ten largest clones.

CD8 naive samples were obtained by positive selection for CCR7 among CD45RO-negative cells, yielding a CD45RA+CCR7+ population from which TemRA cells were excluded. The donors were healthy, HIV-negative adults who had no recently reported acute infections or vaccinations. All donors were Caucasian adults living in Nashville, Tennessee, USA. Blood was collected by leukapheresis, and PBMCs were isolated by Ficoll-Histopaque density gradient centrifugation and then cryopreserved in liquid nitrogen vapor phase. Analytical flow cytometry was used to check the purity and quantity of each magnetically sorted T cell population. Genomic DNA was isolated from every sorted fraction and measured by UV absorbance on a Nanodrop 2000c. CDR1 and CDR2 are read off the germline V gene as SGHAT and FQNNGV. Between the V and J ends, shortened by 5 bases and 5 bases respectively, the junction contains 10 bases. Reading from cysteine to phenylalanine, the CDR3 counts 12 amino acids. Of the read, only the CDR3 DNA is kept; its 36 bases are in frame from base 1.

This entry comes from a study of shared clonotypes between healthy human individuals (dated by TCRdb to about 2020). With respect to the entire study: A few men and a couple of women, aged 18 to 49 years, made up the cohort. For each donor, three plates each were used for CD4 naive and CD4 memory, two plates were used for CD8 naive, and one plate was used for CD8 memory. The study deeply sequenced blood TCR repertoires of about 5 healthy adults to estimate repertoire size and the extent of clonotype sharing between individuals. To increase sequencing depth and limit assay-specific biases, TCR repertoire library preparation and sequencing were carried out by different laboratories using diverse techniques. Per donor, leukapheresis produced somewhere between about 0.9 and 9.5 billion PBMCs.

Findings and caveats that apply to the study as a whole: The genetic and exposure-history diversity represented was limited by the small number of donors. Clonotypes shared by all four sorted-subset donors showed higher generation probabilities than non-shared clonotypes. Based on pairwise subsampling, the degree of clonotype sharing among donors was expected to be affected by sequencing depth. Sampling was limited to blood, and TCR repertoires in tissue likely differ from TCR repertoires in blood. Naive subsets generally had larger estimated clonotype richness than memory subsets did. Across a handful of donors, around 5% of naive CD4, roughly 3.8% of naive CD8, approximately 2.5% of memory CD4, and around 0.4% of memory CD8 clonotypes were shared. Even with the large sequencing depth, rarefaction of the sorted-subset datasets indicated that sequencing was incomplete.

What was sequenced was naive CD8+ T cells sorted from blood. In the paper's terms, the cell subset or site label means: CD45RA+CCR7+. This sequence was found in a man aged 25-45 years in good health. Recombination linked TRBV11-2 to TRBJ2-7; no D gene call is confident. CDR3 reads: CASSTFAHEQYF. The DNA sequence is TGTGCCAGCAGCACCTTTGCCCACGAGCAGTACTTC.